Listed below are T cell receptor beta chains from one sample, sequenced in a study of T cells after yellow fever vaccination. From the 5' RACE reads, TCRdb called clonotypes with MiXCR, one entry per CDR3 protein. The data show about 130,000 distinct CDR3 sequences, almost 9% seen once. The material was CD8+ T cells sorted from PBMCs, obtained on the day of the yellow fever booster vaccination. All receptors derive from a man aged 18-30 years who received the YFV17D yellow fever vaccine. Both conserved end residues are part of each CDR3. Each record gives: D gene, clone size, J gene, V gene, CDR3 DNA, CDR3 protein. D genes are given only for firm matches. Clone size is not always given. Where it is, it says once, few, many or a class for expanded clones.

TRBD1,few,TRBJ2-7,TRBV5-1,TGCGCCAGCAGCCCCCGGACAGGGGAGGACGAGCAGTACTTC,CASSPRTGEDEQYF
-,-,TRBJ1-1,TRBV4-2,TGTGCCAGCAGCCATTTCTTACGGGGCACAATGAACACTGAAGCTTTCTTT,CASSHFLRGTMNTEAFF
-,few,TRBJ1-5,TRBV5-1,TGCGCCAGCAGCTCTGGGACCGATAGCAATCAGCCCCAGCATTTT,CASSSGTDSNQPQHF
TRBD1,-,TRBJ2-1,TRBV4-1,TGCGCCAGCAGCCATCGACAGGGGGGCTCCTACAATGAGCAGTTCTTC,CASSHRQGGSYNEQFF
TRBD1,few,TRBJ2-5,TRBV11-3,TGTGCCAGCAGCGGGACAGGGAGTAAGACCCAGTACTTC,CASSGTGSKTQYF
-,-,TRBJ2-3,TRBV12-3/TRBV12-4,TGTGCCAGCAGTTTCGGGTGCACAGATACGCAGTATTTT,CASSFGCTDTQYF
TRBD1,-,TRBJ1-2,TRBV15,TGTGCCACCAGCAGAGAAACAGGGGGCTATGGCTACACCTTC,CATSRETGGYGYTF
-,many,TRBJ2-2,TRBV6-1,TGTGCCAGCAGTGAAGCGATTATCGGGGAGCTGTTTTTT,CASSEAIIGELFF
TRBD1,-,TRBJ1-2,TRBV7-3,TGTGCCAGCACCACCGACCCCGAGGGGGCCTACACCTTC,CASTTDPEGAYTF
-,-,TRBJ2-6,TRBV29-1,TGCAGCGGTAGGACTGGGGCCAACGTCCTGACTTTC,CSGRTGANVLTF
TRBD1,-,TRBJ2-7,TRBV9,TGTGCCAGCAGCGCTGCAATGACAGGGCAAATCCAGTACTTC,CASSAAMTGQIQYF
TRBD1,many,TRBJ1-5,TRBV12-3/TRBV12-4,TGTGCCAGCAGTCTACAGGGGAATGGGCAGCCCCAGCATTTT,CASSLQGNGQPQHF
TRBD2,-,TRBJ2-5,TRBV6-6,TGTGCCAGCAGTACGCGGGGACTAGCGGGTCGAGAGACCCAGTACTTC,CASSTRGLAGRETQYF
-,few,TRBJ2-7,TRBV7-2,TGTGCCAGCAGCTCTCCGCCAGGGACCGAGCAGTACTTC,CASSSPPGTEQYF
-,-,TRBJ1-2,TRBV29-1,TGCAGTATTCGTACGGGCTTTAACTATGGCTACACCTTC,CSIRTGFNYGYTF
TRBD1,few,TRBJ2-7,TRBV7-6,TGTGCCAGCAGCTCAGAACCGGGACAGGCGGTTTACGAGCAGTACTTC,CASSSEPGQAVYEQYF
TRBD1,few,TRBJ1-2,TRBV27,TGTGCCAGCAGTTTCGGTGGGGGACAGGGCGACGGCTACACCTTC,CASSFGGGQGDGYTF
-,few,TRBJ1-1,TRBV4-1,TGCGCCAGCAGCCAAGATGAGGGGTTCAGGGGATGGAACACTGAAGCTTTCTTT,CASSQDEGFRGWNTEAFF
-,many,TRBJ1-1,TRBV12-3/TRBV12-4,TGTGCCAGCAGTTTGCAGGGGCGAGGGTACACTGAAGCTTTCTTT,CASSLQGRGYTEAFF
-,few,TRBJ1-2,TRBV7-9,TGTGCCAGTACCGTCTACTATGGCTACACCTTC,CASTVYYGYTF
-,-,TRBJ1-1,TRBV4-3,TGCGCCAGCAGCCAAGACGGGACATCGGACACTGAAGCTTTCTTT,CASSQDGTSDTEAFF
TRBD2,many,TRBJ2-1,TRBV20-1,TGCAGTGCTACCGGGACTAGCGGGGGGGTTTCCTACAATGAGCAGTTCTTC,CSATGTSGGVSYNEQFF
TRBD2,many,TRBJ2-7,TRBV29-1,TGCAGCGTTGAAGGACTAGCGGGGGACCGCTACGAGCAGTACTTC,CSVEGLAGDRYEQYF
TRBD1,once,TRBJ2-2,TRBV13,TGTGCCAGCAGCCCGCGGGACAGGGGAAGATTTACCGGGGAGCTGTTTTTT,CASSPRDRGRFTGELFF
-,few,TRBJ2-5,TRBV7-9,TGTGCCAGCAGCTTTAGTTGGGACAAGCAAGAGACCCAGTACTTC,CASSFSWDKQETQYF
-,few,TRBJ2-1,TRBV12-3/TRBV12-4,TGTGCCAGCAGTTTGGCGGGTATAACCTACAATGAGCAGTTCTTC,CASSLAGITYNEQFF
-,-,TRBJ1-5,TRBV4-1,TGCGCCAGCAGCCAAGGGGATTATAGCAATCAGCCCCAGCATTTT,CASSQGDYSNQPQHF
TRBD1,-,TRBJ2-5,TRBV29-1,TGCAGCGGGACAGGGGGAGAGACCCAGTACTTC,CSGTGGETQYF
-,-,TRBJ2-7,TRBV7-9,TGTGCCAGCAGCCTATTCTCAGTAGAGCAGTACTTC,CASSLFSVEQYF
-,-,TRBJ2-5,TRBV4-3,TGCGCCAGCAGCCAAGATTGGGGCGGCGGCAGGCGATACCAAGAGACCCAGTACTTC,CASSQDWGGGRRYQETQYF
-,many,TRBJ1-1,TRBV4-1,TGCGCCAGCAGCCAGGGGGTCGCGGACACTGAAGCTTTCTTT,CASSQGVADTEAFF
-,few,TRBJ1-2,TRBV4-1,TGCGCCAGCAGCCAAGGGCCCTACTATGGCTACACCTTC,CASSQGPYYGYTF
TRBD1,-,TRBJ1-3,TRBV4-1,TGCGCCAGCAGCTACCAACGGGACAGGGGGCCTGGAAACACCATATATTTT,CASSYQRDRGPGNTIYF
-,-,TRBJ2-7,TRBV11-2,TGTGCCAGCAGCAGGGGAGGTTACTCCTACGAGCAGTACTTC,CASSRGGYSYEQYF
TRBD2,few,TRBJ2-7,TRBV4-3,TGCGCCAGCAGCCAAGATGGGGGAGGGCGCGAGCAGTACTTC,CASSQDGGGREQYF
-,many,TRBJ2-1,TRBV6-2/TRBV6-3,TGTGCCAGCAGCCCCCCAAGGAGGGATCGATACAATGAGCAGTTCTTC,CASSPPRRDRYNEQFF
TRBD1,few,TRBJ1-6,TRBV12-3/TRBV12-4,TGTGCCAGCAGGGGTTTGGACAGGGGGAATTCACCCCTCCACTTT,CASRGLDRGNSPLHF
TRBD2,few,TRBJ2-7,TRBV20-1,TGCAGTGCTAGAGATTGGGCGGGGGGGACCTACGAGCAGTACTTC,CSARDWAGGTYEQYF
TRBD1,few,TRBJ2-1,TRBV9,TGTGCCAGCAGCGTCGGACAGGGGTACTTCAATGAGCAGTTCTTC,CASSVGQGYFNEQFF
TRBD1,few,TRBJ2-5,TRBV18,TGTGCCAGCTCATCGGGACAGGGCCCGTACCAAGAGACCCAGTACTTC,CASSSGQGPYQETQYF
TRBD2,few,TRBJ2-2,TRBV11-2,TGTGCCAGCAGCTTCCCGACTAGCGGGGGCATCAACACCGGGGAGCTGTTTTTT,CASSFPTSGGINTGELFF
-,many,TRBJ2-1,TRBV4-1,TGCGCCAGCAGCCAAGAACCATGGTCAGGGAACAATGAGCAGTTCTTC,CASSQEPWSGNNEQFF
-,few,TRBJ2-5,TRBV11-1,TGTGCCAGCAGCTTAGGAGGGACACCCAAGGAGACCCAGTACTTC,CASSLGGTPKETQYF
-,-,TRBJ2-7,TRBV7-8,TGTGCCAGCAGCTTAGGGGCCACCGCCTACGAGCAGTACTTC,CASSLGATAYEQYF
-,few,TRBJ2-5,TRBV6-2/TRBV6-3,TGTGCCAGCAGCCACGGACTCTCTGGGACCCAGTACTTC,CASSHGLSGTQYF
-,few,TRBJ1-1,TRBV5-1,TGCGCCAGCAGCTTGAGACAGACCACTGAAGCTTTCTTT,CASSLRQTTEAFF
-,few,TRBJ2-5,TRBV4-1,TGCGCCAGCAGCCACCTACCCTCGACAGATCTACAAGAGACCCAGTACTTC,CASSHLPSTDLQETQYF
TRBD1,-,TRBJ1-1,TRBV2,TGTGCCAGCGATAGGGGGCCCGGCACTGAAGCTTTCTTT,CASDRGPGTEAFF
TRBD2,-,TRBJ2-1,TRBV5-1,TGCGCCAGCAGCTTGTTACTAGCGGGGGGCCCTTACAACTACAATGAGCAGTTCTTC,CASSLLLAGGPYNYNEQFF
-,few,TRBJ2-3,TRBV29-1,TGCAGCGTTGACGGCAGGGAGGACACAGATACGCAGTATTTT,CSVDGREDTDTQYF
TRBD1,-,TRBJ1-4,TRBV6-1,TGTGCCAGCCGACAGGGGAATGCCGGGGGTGAAAAACTGTTTTTT,CASRQGNAGGEKLFF
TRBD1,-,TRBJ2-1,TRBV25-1,TGTGCCAGCAGCCCAGAAACGGGACAGTACTACAATGAGCAGTTCTTC,CASSPETGQYYNEQFF